This is a list of T cell receptor beta chains from one sample in a study of identical twins. MiXCR was run by TCRdb on the 5' RACE reads, yielding one entry per CDR3 protein. This sample has approximately 220,000 distinct CDR3 sequences, with approximately 8.3% found just once. The sample was also reused in another study, on yellow fever vaccine responses in identical twins.

Sequences were obtained from memory (CD45RO+) T cells sorted from blood. These receptors all stem from a woman between 18 and 30 years old in good health. CDR3s include the opening cysteine and the closing phenylalanine or tryptophan. The order of the fields is D gene, J gene, clone size, V gene, CDR3 protein, CDR3 DNA. The D gene is left open where the match is weak. Only part of the rows carry a size: once, few, many, or a class if the clone is expanded.

d_gene: -
j_gene: TRBJ1-5
abundance: -
v_gene: TRBV28
CDR3aa: CASSSEMGGLQPQHF
CDR3nt: TGTGCCAGCAGTTCCGAGATGGGGGGGCTTCAGCCCCAGCATTTT

d_gene: -
j_gene: TRBJ2-5
abundance: few
v_gene: TRBV7-2
CDR3aa: CASSLEFPRLETQYF
CDR3nt: TGTGCCAGCAGTTTGGAATTCCCCCGTCTGGAGACCCAGTACTTC

d_gene: -
j_gene: TRBJ2-5
abundance: -
v_gene: TRBV7-8
CDR3aa: CASSTALETQYF
CDR3nt: TGTGCCAGCAGTACCGCCTTAGAGACCCAGTACTTC

d_gene: TRBD1
j_gene: TRBJ2-7
abundance: -
v_gene: TRBV5-1
CDR3aa: CASTPGTGGNEQYF
CDR3nt: TGCGCCAGCACCCCCGGGACAGGGGGTAACGAGCAGTACTTC

d_gene: -
j_gene: TRBJ2-7
abundance: -
v_gene: TRBV6-2/TRBV6-3
CDR3aa: CASSYVPTPEYF
CDR3nt: TGTGCCAGCAGTTACGTCCCCACGCCGGAGTACTTC

d_gene: -
j_gene: TRBJ2-1
abundance: many
v_gene: TRBV24-1
CDR3aa: CATSDNSGTTYNEQFF
CDR3nt: TGTGCCACCAGTGACAACTCCGGGACCACCTACAATGAGCAGTTCTTC

d_gene: TRBD2
j_gene: TRBJ2-1
abundance: many
v_gene: TRBV11-3
CDR3aa: CASSLGLAGEDEQFF
CDR3nt: TGTGCCAGCAGCTTAGGCCTAGCGGGAGAAGATGAGCAGTTCTTC

d_gene: -
j_gene: TRBJ1-4
abundance: -
v_gene: TRBV11-2
CDR3aa: CASSPQTGRGEKLFF
CDR3nt: TGTGCCAGCAGCCCCCAGACAGGTAGAGGTGAAAAACTGTTTTTT

d_gene: -
j_gene: TRBJ2-2
abundance: many
v_gene: TRBV3-1
CDR3aa: CASSRGSGRDTGELFF
CDR3nt: TGTGCCAGCAGCCGAGGTTCGGGGCGCGACACCGGGGAGCTGTTTTTT

d_gene: TRBD1
j_gene: TRBJ2-2
abundance: few
v_gene: TRBV7-2
CDR3aa: CASSSTGERGNTGELFF
CDR3nt: TGTGCCAGCAGCTCAACAGGGGAGAGGGGAAACACCGGGGAGCTGTTTTTT

d_gene: -
j_gene: TRBJ2-5
abundance: -
v_gene: TRBV29-1
CDR3aa: CSVEQGSETQYF
CDR3nt: TGCAGCGTTGAGCAGGGGTCGGAGACCCAGTACTTC

d_gene: TRBD1
j_gene: TRBJ2-7
abundance: -
v_gene: TRBV5-1
CDR3aa: CASSRGTGTYEQYF
CDR3nt: TGCGCCAGCAGTCGAGGGACAGGGACCTACGAGCAGTACTTC

d_gene: TRBD1
j_gene: TRBJ2-3
abundance: -
v_gene: TRBV10-3
CDR3aa: CAISEPRQGPTDTQYF
CDR3nt: TGTGCCATCAGTGAGCCGCGACAGGGACCCACAGATACGCAGTATTTT

d_gene: -
j_gene: TRBJ2-2
abundance: few
v_gene: TRBV15
CDR3aa: CAKNAEGWTKTLNTGELFF
CDR3nt: TGTGCCAAGAACGCCGAGGGTTGGACTAAAACTCTTAACACCGGGGAGCTGTTTTTT

d_gene: TRBD1
j_gene: TRBJ2-4
abundance: many
v_gene: TRBV7-2
CDR3aa: CASSSQAGGNKNIQYF
CDR3nt: TGTGCCAGCAGCTCCCAGGCAGGGGGTAACAAAAACATTCAGTACTTC

d_gene: TRBD2
j_gene: TRBJ2-1
abundance: few
v_gene: TRBV7-9
CDR3aa: CASSPGGEFHNEQFF
CDR3nt: TGTGCCAGCAGCCCGGGGGGGGAATTCCACAATGAGCAGTTCTTC

d_gene: -
j_gene: TRBJ1-1
abundance: many
v_gene: TRBV6-1
CDR3aa: CASYIQTDAEAFF
CDR3nt: TGTGCCAGCTACATACAGACGGACGCTGAAGCTTTCTTT

d_gene: TRBD1
j_gene: TRBJ2-5
abundance: many
v_gene: TRBV12-3/TRBV12-4
CDR3aa: CASSSTGEGTQYF
CDR3nt: TGTGCCAGCAGCAGTACAGGGGAAGGGACCCAGTACTTC

d_gene: TRBD2
j_gene: TRBJ2-3
abundance: many
v_gene: TRBV5-6
CDR3aa: CASSLVTSGMTDTQYF
CDR3nt: TGTGCCAGCAGCCTAGTCACTAGCGGGATGACAGATACGCAGTATTTT

d_gene: -
j_gene: TRBJ2-5
abundance: -
v_gene: TRBV18
CDR3aa: CASSPGMRETQYF
CDR3nt: TGTGCCAGCTCACCGGGGATGCGGGAGACCCAGTACTTC

d_gene: -
j_gene: TRBJ2-5
abundance: few
v_gene: TRBV9
CDR3aa: CASSGGQLQETQYF
CDR3nt: TGTGCCAGCAGCGGTGGACAGCTCCAAGAGACCCAGTACTTC

d_gene: TRBD1
j_gene: TRBJ1-6
abundance: many
v_gene: TRBV20-1
CDR3aa: CSTGTAYSPLHF
CDR3nt: TGCAGTACCGGGACAGCTTATTCACCCCTCCACTTT

d_gene: -
j_gene: TRBJ2-4
abundance: -
v_gene: TRBV29-1
CDR3aa: CSVLDRKAKNIQYF
CDR3nt: TGCAGCGTCCTCGACAGGAAAGCCAAAAACATTCAGTACTTC

d_gene: TRBD2
j_gene: TRBJ2-3
abundance: many
v_gene: TRBV29-1
CDR3aa: CSVEGLAGDADTQYF
CDR3nt: TGCAGCGTTGAAGGACTAGCGGGAGACGCAGATACGCAGTATTTT

d_gene: -
j_gene: TRBJ2-7
abundance: -
v_gene: TRBV4-3
CDR3aa: CASSQDTRLGQRGPCEQYF
CDR3nt: TGCGCCAGCAGCCAAGATACCCGACTAGGCCAGCGAGGGCCCTGCGAGCAGTACTTC

d_gene: -
j_gene: TRBJ2-5
abundance: -
v_gene: TRBV9
CDR3aa: CASNIQGGETQYF
CDR3nt: TGTGCCAGCAACATCCAGGGGGGCGAGACCCAGTACTTC

d_gene: TRBD2
j_gene: TRBJ2-7
abundance: -
v_gene: TRBV3-1
CDR3aa: CASSPPGRGETYEQYF
CDR3nt: TGTGCCAGCAGCCCACCCGGGAGGGGGGAGACCTACGAGCAGTACTTC

d_gene: -
j_gene: TRBJ2-7
abundance: many
v_gene: TRBV29-1
CDR3aa: CSAADAYEQYF
CDR3nt: TGCAGCGCCGCGGATGCCTACGAGCAGTACTTC

d_gene: TRBD1
j_gene: TRBJ2-5
abundance: medium-sized
v_gene: TRBV5-1
CDR3aa: CASSLAGTEKETQYF
CDR3nt: TGCGCCAGCAGCTTGGCTGGGACAGAAAAAGAGACCCAGTACTTC

d_gene: -
j_gene: TRBJ2-1
abundance: -
v_gene: TRBV11-2
CDR3aa: CASSQAGPNNEQFF
CDR3nt: TGTGCCAGCAGCCAGGCGGGGCCAAACAATGAGCAGTTCTTC

d_gene: TRBD2
j_gene: TRBJ2-5
abundance: -
v_gene: TRBV6-2/TRBV6-3
CDR3aa: CASSYLGLAGGSYQETQYF
CDR3nt: TGTGCCAGCAGTTACTTAGGACTAGCGGGAGGGTCTTACCAAGAGACCCAGTACTTC

d_gene: -
j_gene: TRBJ2-2
abundance: -
v_gene: TRBV7-2
CDR3aa: CASSPSTGELFF
CDR3nt: TGTGCCAGCAGCCCGTCAACCGGGGAGCTGTTTTTT

d_gene: TRBD1
j_gene: TRBJ2-2
abundance: few
v_gene: TRBV14
CDR3aa: CASSPSRGDRGTNTGELFF
CDR3nt: TGTGCCAGCAGCCCATCCAGGGGAGACAGGGGAACTAACACCGGGGAGCTGTTTTTT

d_gene: TRBD2
j_gene: TRBJ2-1
abundance: -
v_gene: TRBV19
CDR3aa: CASTPPLRTSGPRNEQFF
CDR3nt: TGTGCCAGTACCCCACCCCTTAGGACTAGCGGCCCTCGGAATGAGCAGTTCTTC

d_gene: TRBD2
j_gene: TRBJ2-7
abundance: -
v_gene: TRBV20-1
CDR3aa: CSARDRLAGASYEQYF
CDR3nt: TGCAGTGCTAGAGATCGTTTAGCGGGGGCCTCCTACGAGCAGTACTTC

d_gene: -
j_gene: TRBJ1-6
abundance: many
v_gene: TRBV7-9
CDR3aa: CASSLRGTGTPLHF
CDR3nt: TGTGCCAGCAGCTTAAGAGGGACGGGGACACCCCTCCACTTT

d_gene: -
j_gene: TRBJ2-1
abundance: many
v_gene: TRBV6-1
CDR3aa: CASSEGVEYNEQFF
CDR3nt: TGTGCCAGCAGTGAAGGGGTGGAATACAATGAGCAGTTCTTC